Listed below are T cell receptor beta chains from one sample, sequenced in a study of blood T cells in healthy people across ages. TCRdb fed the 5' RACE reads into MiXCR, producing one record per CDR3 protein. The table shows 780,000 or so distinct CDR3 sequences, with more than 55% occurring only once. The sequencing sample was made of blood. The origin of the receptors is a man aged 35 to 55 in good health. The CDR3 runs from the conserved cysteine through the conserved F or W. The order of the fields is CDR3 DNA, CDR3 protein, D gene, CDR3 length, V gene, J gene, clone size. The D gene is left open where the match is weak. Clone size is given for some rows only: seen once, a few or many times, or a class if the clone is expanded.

DNA: TGTGCCAGCAGCCAACGGACTAGCGGACGGGCCCAGTACTTC; CDR3: CASSQRTSGRAQYF; D: TRBD2; length: 14; V: TRBV7-2; J: TRBJ2-5; size: NA
DNA: TGTGCCAGCAGCGACGGACTAGCGGGAAAGGCAGAGACCCAGTACTTC; CDR3: CASSDGLAGKAETQYF; D: TRBD2; length: 16; V: TRBV5-6; J: TRBJ2-5; size: few
DNA: TGCGCCAGCAGCCAAGATGGCAGGGGGCACACTGAAGCTTTCTTT; CDR3: CASSQDGRGHTEAFF; D: TRBD1; length: 15; V: TRBV4-3; J: TRBJ1-1; size: NA
DNA: TGCGCCAGCAGCCGGGAATTGGGAGATCAGCCCCAGCATTTT; CDR3: CASSRELGDQPQHF; D: NA; length: 14; V: TRBV5-1; J: TRBJ1-5; size: few
DNA: TGCAGTGCTCGGAAAGGGACAGGCAAGATAAACACTGAAGCTTTCTTT; CDR3: CSARKGTGKINTEAFF; D: TRBD1; length: 16; V: TRBV20-1; J: TRBJ1-1; size: few
DNA: TGCAGTGCTAGACCCGGGGGAATGGGGACTGAAGCTTTCTTT; CDR3: CSARPGGMGTEAFF; D: NA; length: 14; V: TRBV20-1; J: TRBJ1-1; size: few
DNA: TGTGCCAGCAGTCCCTTCGAAGACAGAGACAATGAGCAGTTCTTC; CDR3: CASSPFEDRDNEQFF; D: NA; length: 15; V: TRBV7-2; J: TRBJ2-1; size: NA
DNA: TGTGCCAGCGGTAGGACAGGGGACACCTACGAGCAGTACTTC; CDR3: CASGRTGDTYEQYF; D: TRBD1; length: 14; V: TRBV25-1; J: TRBJ2-7; size: NA
DNA: TGTGCCAGCATCCCTAATACTAGGAGGGCGCGCGAGCAGTACTTC; CDR3: CASIPNTRRAREQYF; D: NA; length: 15; V: TRBV6-2/TRBV6-3; J: TRBJ2-7; size: NA
DNA: TGTGCCAGCAGTTACTTGACAGTCTCCTACGAGCAGTACTTC; CDR3: CASSYLTVSYEQYF; D: NA; length: 14; V: TRBV6-2/TRBV6-3; J: TRBJ2-7; size: NA
DNA: TGTGCCATCAAGAACAGGGATAACACTGAAGCTTTCTTT; CDR3: CAIKNRDNTEAFF; D: NA; length: 13; V: TRBV10-3; J: TRBJ1-1; size: NA
DNA: TGCGCCAGCAGCTTGCGACAGAATCCAAAACTCTCCTATAATTCACCCCTCCACTTT; CDR3: CASSLRQNPKLSYNSPLHF; D: NA; length: 19; V: TRBV5-1; J: TRBJ1-6; size: NA
DNA: TGTGCCAGCAGTTTCCAGGAGGGAACTGAAGCTTTCTTT; CDR3: CASSFQEGTEAFF; D: NA; length: 13; V: TRBV12-3/TRBV12-4; J: TRBJ1-1; size: NA
DNA: TGTGCCAGCAGCCTGGATAGCGGGAGGTACGAGCAGTACTTC; CDR3: CASSLDSGRYEQYF; D: TRBD2; length: 14; V: TRBV7-2; J: TRBJ2-7; size: few
DNA: TGTGCCAGCAGCGGGGGAGGACGGTCAGGCGTTGAGCAGTTCTTC; CDR3: CASSGGGRSGVEQFF; D: NA; length: 15; V: TRBV2; J: TRBJ2-1; size: NA
DNA: TGTGCCAGCAGCTCGGAGATGCCAGATACGCAGTATTTT; CDR3: CASSSEMPDTQYF; D: NA; length: 13; V: TRBV7-3; J: TRBJ2-3; size: NA
DNA: TGTGCCAGCAGCTTAATGGTCAGTTCAGAGACCCAGTACTTC; CDR3: CASSLMVSSETQYF; D: NA; length: 14; V: TRBV7-2; J: TRBJ2-5; size: few
DNA: TGTGCCAGCAGTCTATCCGGGACAGCTGCCTACGAGCAGTACTTC; CDR3: CASSLSGTAAYEQYF; D: TRBD1; length: 15; V: TRBV6-2/TRBV6-3; J: TRBJ2-7; size: NA
DNA: TGTGCCAGCGGTCTGGCCTCTGGGGCCAACGTCCTGACTTTC; CDR3: CASGLASGANVLTF; D: NA; length: 14; V: TRBV7-9; J: TRBJ2-6; size: NA
DNA: TGTGCCAGCAGCCAGGGGACTAGCGGGGGGGCATCAGATACGCAGTATTTT; CDR3: CASSQGTSGGASDTQYF; D: TRBD2; length: 17; V: TRBV4-2; J: TRBJ2-3; size: NA
DNA: TGTGCCAGCAGCCAAGCGAGGGTTAGCGGGGGAAAGTTCTTC; CDR3: CASSQARVSGGKFF; D: TRBD2; length: 14; V: TRBV14; J: TRBJ2-1; size: NA
DNA: TGTGCCAGCAGCTTAGATTTTATCGGGCTAGCGGGAAGTCGGGACAATGAGCAGTTCTTC; CDR3: CASSLDFIGLAGSRDNEQFF; D: TRBD2; length: 20; V: TRBV11-2; J: TRBJ2-1; size: NA
DNA: TGTGCCAGCAGACCACGCGAGGGTTCGGACTCACCCCTCCACTTT; CDR3: CASRPREGSDSPLHF; D: NA; length: 15; V: TRBV6-2/TRBV6-3; J: TRBJ1-6; size: NA
DNA: TGTGCCAGCAGGGGCCGGGACAGGGACCTAGTGAGCTACGAGCAGTACTTC; CDR3: CASRGRDRDLVSYEQYF; D: TRBD1; length: 17; V: TRBV7-9; J: TRBJ2-7; size: NA
DNA: TGCAGTGCTAGGCGGTTAGGGCGGGAAAGTCACAATGAGCAGTTCTTC; CDR3: CSARRLGRESHNEQFF; D: NA; length: 16; V: TRBV20-1; J: TRBJ2-1; size: NA
DNA: TGCAGTGCCCCCTCGAGGGAATACAATGAGCAGTTCTTC; CDR3: CSAPSREYNEQFF; D: NA; length: 13; V: TRBV20-1; J: TRBJ2-1; size: few
DNA: TGTGCCAGCAGCTACAGGGGGGCCCTATCGGCCCAGTACTTC; CDR3: CASSYRGALSAQYF; D: TRBD1; length: 14; V: TRBV7-2; J: TRBJ2-5; size: NA
DNA: TGTGCCAGCAGCCAAGATCTTGGCGGGGTTAAGACCGGGGAGCTGTTTTTT; CDR3: CASSQDLGGVKTGELFF; D: NA; length: 17; V: TRBV14; J: TRBJ2-2; size: NA
DNA: TGCGCCAGCAGCCAAGATCAAGGGACAGGGGATTCACCCCTCCACTTT; CDR3: CASSQDQGTGDSPLHF; D: TRBD1; length: 16; V: TRBV4-3; J: TRBJ1-6; size: NA
DNA: TGCGCCAGCAGCCAAGGCACACTGGCGGGAGGGCCAGGAGAGCAGTACTTC; CDR3: CASSQGTLAGGPGEQYF; D: TRBD2; length: 17; V: TRBV4-3; J: TRBJ2-4; size: NA
DNA: TGTGCCAGCACCCTCCGAGACAGGGGCTACGAGCAGTACTTC; CDR3: CASTLRDRGYEQYF; D: TRBD1; length: 14; V: TRBV6-5; J: TRBJ2-7; size: NA
DNA: TGTGCCAGCAGCTTTCGCGGGGCGGACACAGATACGCAGTATTTT; CDR3: CASSFRGADTDTQYF; D: NA; length: 15; V: TRBV7-9; J: TRBJ2-3; size: NA